The rows below give T cell receptor beta chains drawn from one sample of a study of Ad26.COV2.S vaccination and SARS-CoV-2 variants. Assay used: immunoSEQ multiplex PCR; TCRdb lists only in-frame clones, some missing. The sample comprises around 450,000 clones, nearly 90% of which are singletons, and approximately 2.5% rests with the top ten. Sequenced here: peripheral blood, sampled in a trial of Ad26.COV2.S vaccine versus placebo. The receptors come from a person between 18 and 60 years old who received the Ad26.COV2.S COVID-19 vaccine or a placebo. The CDR3 runs from the conserved cysteine through the conserved F or W. D genes are given only for firm matches. Clone size is not always given. Where it is, it says once, few, many or a class for expanded clones.

>TRBV7-9|-|-|TRBJ2-3
CASSPLRIYVDTQYF
TGTGCCAGCAGCCCCTTGAGGATTTATGTGGATACGCAGTATTTT
>TRBV5-1|-|-|TRBJ2-2
CASSFAPKNTGELFF
TGCGCCAGCAGCTTTGCCCCAAAAAACACCGGGGAGCTGTTTTTT
>TRBV10-3|once|TRBD2|TRBJ2-1
CAIMEAGEVEQFF
TGTGCCATCATGGAAGCGGGAGAGGTTGAGCAGTTCTTC
>TRBV7-2|once|TRBD2|TRBJ2-3
CAGRGGDVADTQYF
TGTGCCGGACGGGGGGGTGATGTCGCAGATACGCAGTATTTT
>TRBV21-1|-|-|TRBJ2-2
CASKANQFSWSGGRFTGELFF
TGTGCCAGCAAAGCAAATCAATTTAGCTGGAGCGGCGGGAGATTCACCGGGGAGCTGTTTTTT
>TRBV4-3|-|-|TRBJ1-2
CASSQVQGVGYTF
TGCGCCAGCAGCCAAGTTCAGGGAGTCGGCTACACCTTC
>TRBV29-1|-|TRBD1|TRBJ1-4
CSVTGGNEKLFF
TGCAGCGTTACAGGGGGCAACGAAAAACTGTTTTTT
>TRBV7-3|-|-|TRBJ2-3
CASSPQAGTTDTQYF
TGTGCCAGCAGCCCGCAGGCGGGGACGACAGATACGCAGTATTTT
>TRBV7-2|-|-|TRBJ2-5
CASSPGTHQETQYF
TGTGCCAGCAGCCCGGGGACCCACCAAGAGACCCAGTACTTC
>TRBV5-1|-|TRBD1|TRBJ1-2
CASSLGATGDYGYTF
TGCGCCAGCAGCTTGGGGGCTACAGGGGACTATGGCTACACCTTC
>TRBV5-1|-|-|TRBJ2-1
CASSLVIQQGGEQFF
TGCGCCAGCAGCTTGGTCATCCAACAGGGAGGTGAGCAGTTCTTC
>TRBV7-9|-|-|TRBJ2-2
CASSFRGTGELFF
TGTGCCAGCAGCTTCAGGGGCACCGGGGAGCTGTTTTTT
>TRBV6-2/TRBV6-3|once|-|TRBJ2-1
CASSYGVNNEQFF
TGTGCCAGCAGTTACGGGGTCAACAATGAGCAGTTCTTC
>TRBV11-3|-|-|TRBJ2-5
CASSLGGGPGETQYF
TGTGCCAGCAGCTTAGGGGGAGGACCGGGAGAGACCCAGTACTTC
>TRBV7-2|-|TRBD2|TRBJ2-4
CASSPGPRGGDIQYF
TGTGCCAGCAGCCCGGGGCCCCGGGGGGGAGACATTCAGTACTTC
>TRBV5-4|-|TRBD2|TRBJ2-7
CASSRGGSSGTYYEQYF
TGTGCCAGCAGCCGAGGGGGGTCTAGCGGGACGTACTACGAGCAGTACTTC
>TRBV4-3|-|-|TRBJ1-4
CASSRTGWANEKLFF
TGCGCCAGCAGCCGCACAGGATGGGCTAATGAAAAACTGTTTTTT